This record covers a single T cell receptor (beta chain). Germline lookup yields CDR1 MGHDK and CDR2 SYGVNS. With 2 bases removed from V and 0 bases from J, the gap between germline ends came to 11 bases. The CDR3 totals 16 residues. TCRdb keeps only in-frame clones here, not all; method: immunoSEQ multiplex PCR. The sample lists some 50,000 clones; 90% were seen once. These data belong to a study of T cell changes during pregnancy in multiple sclerosis. V usage is TRBV25-1 and J usage is TRBJ2-1; D is possibly TRBD2 (6 bases). This clonotype was obtained from a female donor in good health, enrolled as a control in a pregnancy study. Source: peripheral blood, taken in the first trimester of pregnancy. The CDR3 loop reads CASSEERGTSYNEQFF. For the CDR3, the DNA is TGTGCCAGCAGTGAAGAACGGGGGACCTCCTACAATGAGCAGTTCTTC. The whole variable domain, filled in from reference TRBV25-1 and TRBJ2-1, reads EADIYQTPRYLVIGTGKKITLECSQTMGHDKMYWYQQDPGMELHLIHYSYGVNSTEKGDLSSESTVSRIRTEHFPLTLESARPSHTSQYLCASSEERGTSYNEQFFGPGTRLTVL.